These 16 T cell receptor beta chains share one sample of origin, sequenced in a study of T-cell reconstitution after alpha-beta-depleted transplantation in children. Unique molecular identifiers tagged the TCRbeta library. Each CDR3 protein gets one entry after TCRdb re-called the PCR reads with MiXCR. Of roughly 500,000 distinct CDR3 sequences listed, around 17% are singletons. The specimen was PBMCs from the stem cell graft donor, collected from the stem cell graft. The source is a human donor who donated a stem cell graft to a child with acute lymphoblastic leukemia.

The chain uses TRBV7-2 and TRBJ2-3; D not resolved. The length of the CDR3 is 13 residues. Trimming cost V 3 bases and J 4 bases, with 8 bases left between them. From germline, CDR1 is SGHTA and CDR2 FQGNSA. The CDR3 DNA sequence: TGTGCCAGCAGCTTCTCAGTTGCAGATACGCAGTATTTT. It codes for CASSFSVADTQYF.

The chain is built from TRBV12-3 or TRBV12-4 and TRBJ2-2; D gene unclear. The V end was cut by 6 bases, the J end by 6 bases, with 5 bases between. This CDR3 has 11 residues. The CDR3 DNA follows: TGTGCCAGCAGAGAGGCCGGGGAGCTGTTTTTT. Its protein is CASREAGELFF.

The V gene is TRBV27, the J gene TRBJ1-5; D gene unclear. From germline, CDR1 is MNHEY and CDR2 SMNVEV (reference sequence). CDR3 length: 15 residues. V was trimmed by 1 base and J by 5 bases, leaving 12 bases between them. CDR3 in amino acids: CASSLYAGSDQPQHF. The CDR3 DNA is TGTGCCAGCAGTTTATATGCGGGATCGGATCAGCCCCAGCATTTT.

This clonotype was seen a few times. This chain connects TRBV5-6 to TRBJ1-1, with D perhaps matching TRBD1 (5 bases). In germline, CDR1 is SGHDT, CDR2 YYEEEE. The V end was cut by 1 base, the J end by 6 bases, with 13 bases between. The CDR3 is 14 residues long. CDR3 in amino acids: CASSLFQGTAEAFF. The CDR3 DNA is TGTGCCAGCAGCTTGTTCCAGGGAACAGCTGAAGCTTTCTTT.

This clonotype was seen a few times. This chain uses TRBV5-1 with TRBJ1-3; TRBD1 might be the D (5 bases). There are 17 residues in the CDR3. Germline V gene data show CDR1 as SGHRS and CDR2 as YFSETQ. V was cut by 3 bases and J by 0 bases, with 16 bases left in between. The CDR3: CASSSVTGRASGNTIYF. The DNA for the CDR3 is TGCGCCAGCAGCTCTGTTACCGGCAGGGCCTCTGGAAACACCATATATTTT.

This clonotype showed up just a few times. The chain is built from TRBV7-9 and TRBJ2-3; 11 nucleotides align to TRBD2. The CDR3 is 16 amino acids. The V gene's germline CDR1 is SEHNR and CDR2 FQNEAQ (reference sequence). V shed 5 bases and J 4 bases; nucleotides not matched to a gene: 8. The CDR3 bases are TGTGCCAGCAGCCTATTCGGGACTAGCGGCGCAGATACGCAGTATTTT. This codes for CASSLFGTSGADTQYF.

The chain joins TRBV7-9 to TRBJ1-4; weak D call: TRBD1 (6 bases). Germline V gene data show CDR1 as SEHNR and CDR2 as FQNEAQ (reference sequence). This CDR3 has 15 amino acids. Between the trimmed V and J ends, which lost 5 bases and 3 bases, there was a span of 13 bases. CDR3 sequence (DNA): TGTGCCAGCAGCGGGGGGGGCGTCGCTAATGAAAAACTGTTTTTT. It codes for CASSGGGVANEKLFF.

Only a few counts were recorded for this clonotype. J is TRBJ2-1 and V is TRBV27; D possibly corresponds to TRBD1 (6 bases). The CDR3 is made up of 16 amino acids. Trimming pared 2 bases from V and 5 bases from J, leaving 16 bases between. Germline CDR1 reads MNHEY; CDR2 reads SMNVEV (reference sequence). The CDR3 sequence: CASSLRVQGLDNEQFF. DNA of the CDR3: TGTGCCAGCAGTTTAAGGGTCCAGGGGTTAGACAATGAGCAGTTCTTC.

The V gene is TRBV15, the J gene TRBJ2-1; D may be TRBD2 (5 bases). The CDR3 length is 15 residues. Germline assignment: CDR1 LNHNV and CDR2 YYDKDF (reference sequence). Trimming left V 5 bases short and J 7 bases short, with 18 bases between. DNA for the CDR3: TGTGCCACCAGCGAGAGGGCCTTACAAACAAATGAGCAGTTCTTC. It specifies CATSERALQTNEQFF.

The rearrangement uses TRBV9 and TRBJ2-1; D is uncertain. The CDR3 extends over 15 amino acids. Germline assignment: CDR1 SGDLS and CDR2 YYNGEE. The V and J ends lost 1 base and 1 base respectively, with 9 bases between them. The CDR3 here is CASSVKGYSYNEQFF. The DNA for the CDR3 is TGTGCCAGCAGCGTAAAAGGATATTCCTACAATGAGCAGTTCTTC.

This chain joins TRBV16 and TRBJ1-2; D gene ambiguous. The germline V gene has CDR1 KGHSY and CDR2 FQNENV. Trimming removed 1 base from V and 3 bases from J, with 12 bases in between. The CDR3 totals 15 residues. Written as DNA, the CDR3 is TGTGCCAGCAGCCAATGGGCGGGGAAGGACTATGGCTACACCTTC. Its translation: CASSQWAGKDYGYTF.

J is TRBJ1-4 and V is TRBV20-1, with a possible D match to TRBD1 (5 bases). V shed 0 bases and J shed 8 bases, with 19 bases lying between them. Germline lookup yields CDR1 DFQATT and CDR2 SNEGSKA (reference sequence). The CDR3 spans 16 residues. This CDR3 reads CSARDLVGPSGEKLFF. The CDR3 nucleotides read TGCAGTGCTAGAGACTTGGTGGGCCCCTCAGGGGAAAAACTGTTTTTT.

This clonotype was found a few times. V is TRBV5-1 and J is TRBJ2-5, with 7 bases matching TRBD1. The CDR3 is 14 amino acids. Germline CDR1 SGHRS, CDR2 YFSETQ. V trimming: 3 bases; J trimming: 1 base; junction bases outside the gene matches: 3. DNA of the CDR3: TGCGCCAGCAGCTCAGACAGGGCCCAAGAGACCCAGTACTTC. Translated, it gives CASSSDRAQETQYF. The variable domain in full, completed from reference TRBV5-1 and TRBJ2-5, reads KAGVTQTPRYLIKTRGQQVTLSCSPISGHRSVSWYQQTPGQGLQFLFEYFSETQRNKGNFPGRFSGRQFSNSRSEMNVSTLELGDSALYLCASSSDRAQETQYFGPGTRLLVL.

This clonotype was observed a handful of times. V gene TRBV5-1 combines with J gene TRBJ2-2; D is unresolved. The V end lost 2 bases, the J end lost 6 bases, and 8 bases lay between the germline ends. This CDR3 comprises 13 residues. Germline V CDR1 and CDR2: SGHRS, YFSETQ. The CDR3, as DNA: TGCGCCAGCAGCTTATCTGACCCCGGGGAGCTGTTTTTT. Its translation: CASSLSDPGELFF.

This clonotype has only a few counts. V gene TRBV4-1 combines with J gene TRBJ2-7, with TRBD2 identical over 14 bases. The V gene end was trimmed by 1 base and the J gene end by 3 bases; junction bases not matched to a gene: 11. Germline lookup yields CDR1 MGHRA and CDR2 YSYEKL. The CDR3 has 19 residues. The CDR3 sequence is CASSQATISTSGRVYEQYF. CDR3 DNA sequence: TGCGCCAGCAGCCAAGCGACGATTTCGACTAGCGGGAGGGTCTACGAGCAGTACTTC.

The chain links TRBV19 to TRBJ2-7, with D maybe TRBD2 (7 bases). Germline lookup yields CDR1 LNHDA and CDR2 SQIVND (reference sequence). Trimming cost V 3 bases and J 3 bases, with 15 bases left between them. The CDR3 sequence is 15 residues long. CDR3: CASSMAGAGNYEQYF. In nucleotides, the CDR3 is TGTGCCAGTAGTATGGCGGGGGCGGGTAACTACGAGCAGTACTTC.